A selection of T cell receptor beta chains follows, all from one sample in a study of T-cell memory formation after mild COVID-19. From the 5' RACE reads, TCRdb called clonotypes with MiXCR, one entry per CDR3 protein. The repertoire includes 140,000 to 150,000 distinct CDR3 sequences, around 5.8% of them detected once, and about 2.1% sits in the top ten. The sample taken for sequencing was PBMCs or a T cell subset sorted from them (not recorded which). The receptor source for this set is an adult woman who had mild COVID-19 (a few samples of this study predate the infection). Cell type and time point are not known. CDR3s include the opening cysteine and the closing phenylalanine or tryptophan. The order of the fields is CDR3 DNA, CDR3 protein, D gene, CDR3 length, clone size, J gene, V gene. D genes are given only for firm matches. Size values are once, few and many counts, or a class for expanded clones, and some rows have none.

CDR3nt: TGTGCCAGCTCACCACAGGGGGCCAACGACTATGGCTACACCTTC
CDR3aa: CASSPQGANDYGYTF
d_gene: TRBD1
len: 15
abundance: few
j_gene: TRBJ1-2
v_gene: TRBV18

CDR3nt: TGCGCCAGCAGCTTGCCGCTAGCGGGAGGGCAAGAGACCCAGTACTTC
CDR3aa: CASSLPLAGGQETQYF
d_gene: TRBD2
len: 16
abundance: .
j_gene: TRBJ2-5
v_gene: TRBV5-1

CDR3nt: TGTGCCAGCAGCCTCTTATGGGAGAAGCAGTTCTTC
CDR3aa: CASSLLWEKQFF
d_gene: .
len: 12
abundance: many
j_gene: TRBJ2-1
v_gene: TRBV12-3/TRBV12-4

CDR3nt: TGTGCCACCAGTGATTCGAGGACAGGGATTCTTCAGCCCCAGCATTTT
CDR3aa: CATSDSRTGILQPQHF
d_gene: TRBD1
len: 16
abundance: many
j_gene: TRBJ1-5
v_gene: TRBV24-1

CDR3nt: TGTGCCAGCAGCTTAACTAGCGGGAGCCTGGGGGAGCAGTACTTC
CDR3aa: CASSLTSGSLGEQYF
d_gene: TRBD2
len: 15
abundance: many
j_gene: TRBJ2-7
v_gene: TRBV7-9

CDR3nt: TGCGCCAGCAGCTTGGAGGCAGCCTATAATTCACCCCTCCACTTT
CDR3aa: CASSLEAAYNSPLHF
d_gene: .
len: 15
abundance: many
j_gene: TRBJ1-6
v_gene: TRBV5-1

CDR3nt: TGTGCCAGCAGCGTGAAAGGGGCCGGGGAGACCCAGTACTTC
CDR3aa: CASSVKGAGETQYF
d_gene: .
len: 14
abundance: many
j_gene: TRBJ2-5
v_gene: TRBV9

CDR3nt: TGCAGTGCTATCCATACGAACACCGGGGAGCTGTTTTTT
CDR3aa: CSAIHTNTGELFF
d_gene: .
len: 13
abundance: many
j_gene: TRBJ2-2
v_gene: TRBV20-1

CDR3nt: TGCGCCAGCAGCTTCAGGGGGACGGGAAACATTCAGTACTTC
CDR3aa: CASSFRGTGNIQYF
d_gene: TRBD1
len: 14
abundance: many
j_gene: TRBJ2-4
v_gene: TRBV5-1

CDR3nt: TGTGCCAGCCGAGCGGGAGGGCCCACCGGGGAGCTGTTTTTT
CDR3aa: CASRAGGPTGELFF
d_gene: TRBD2
len: 14
abundance: many
j_gene: TRBJ2-2
v_gene: TRBV7-3

CDR3nt: TGTGCCACCAGTGCCGGGGGAGCCGGGGACAAAAACATTCAGTACTTC
CDR3aa: CATSAGGAGDKNIQYF
d_gene: .
len: 16
abundance: .
j_gene: TRBJ2-4
v_gene: TRBV24-1

CDR3nt: TGTGCCACCAGCAGAGTTATAAGACAGGACACCGGGGAGCTGTTTTTT
CDR3aa: CATSRVIRQDTGELFF
d_gene: .
len: 16
abundance: .
j_gene: TRBJ2-2
v_gene: TRBV15

CDR3nt: TGTGCCAGCAGCTTAGCCACGGACGGTGCAGATCCCCTGGAGGGCTACACCTTC
CDR3aa: CASSLATDGADPLEGYTF
d_gene: .
len: 18
abundance: many
j_gene: TRBJ1-2
v_gene: TRBV7-2

CDR3nt: TGTGCCAGCAGCCAATTGGAGACTTATGGCTACACCTTC
CDR3aa: CASSQLETYGYTF
d_gene: .
len: 13
abundance: few
j_gene: TRBJ1-2
v_gene: TRBV3-1

CDR3nt: TGTGCCACCAGTGACCCGACTAGCGGGGGGGCCCATGAGCAGTTCTTC
CDR3aa: CATSDPTSGGAHEQFF
d_gene: TRBD2
len: 16
abundance: .
j_gene: TRBJ2-1
v_gene: TRBV24-1

CDR3nt: TGTGCCAGCTCACCGACTCCCCAGGGGGGGAACACTGAAGCTTTCTTT
CDR3aa: CASSPTPQGGNTEAFF
d_gene: TRBD1
len: 16
abundance: few
j_gene: TRBJ1-1
v_gene: TRBV18

CDR3nt: TGTGCCAGCAGCTTACTGGGACAGGGGGTCTATGGCTACACCTTC
CDR3aa: CASSLLGQGVYGYTF
d_gene: TRBD1
len: 15
abundance: .
j_gene: TRBJ1-2
v_gene: TRBV7-9

CDR3nt: TGTGCCAGCAGCCTCACCGGACAGGGGAAGAGCGAGCAGTACTTC
CDR3aa: CASSLTGQGKSEQYF
d_gene: TRBD1
len: 15
abundance: many
j_gene: TRBJ2-7
v_gene: TRBV7-9

CDR3nt: TGCAGCGTCGGGACACGCTATGGCTACACCTTC
CDR3aa: CSVGTRYGYTF
d_gene: .
len: 11
abundance: .
j_gene: TRBJ1-2
v_gene: TRBV29-1

CDR3nt: TGTGCCAGCAGCCAAGTTAGTATAAATGAGCAGTTCTTC
CDR3aa: CASSQVSINEQFF
d_gene: .
len: 13
abundance: many
j_gene: TRBJ2-1
v_gene: TRBV4-2

CDR3nt: TGTGCCAGCGCCTCGCAGCCGGGACAGGGGACCAATGAGCAGTTCTTC
CDR3aa: CASASQPGQGTNEQFF
d_gene: TRBD1
len: 16
abundance: many
j_gene: TRBJ2-1
v_gene: TRBV7-2

CDR3nt: TGTGCCTGGAGTCTTGGTCTCGGGGAGCTGTTTTTT
CDR3aa: CAWSLGLGELFF
d_gene: .
len: 12
abundance: few
j_gene: TRBJ2-2
v_gene: TRBV30

CDR3nt: TGCAGTGCTAGAGATCGGGCAGGCAAAAACATTCAGTACTTC
CDR3aa: CSARDRAGKNIQYF
d_gene: .
len: 14
abundance: few
j_gene: TRBJ2-4
v_gene: TRBV20-1

CDR3nt: TGCAGTGCTAGCCCGGGACAGGGGGGCTATGGCTACACCTTC
CDR3aa: CSASPGQGGYGYTF
d_gene: TRBD1
len: 14
abundance: few
j_gene: TRBJ1-2
v_gene: TRBV20-1

CDR3nt: TGCAGTGCTACTCGGCCTGACACTGAAGCTTTCTTT
CDR3aa: CSATRPDTEAFF
d_gene: .
len: 12
abundance: .
j_gene: TRBJ1-1
v_gene: TRBV20-1

CDR3nt: TGTGCCAGCAGCTCGCGCCTGGGACGGTTGAACGCTGAAGCTTTCTTT
CDR3aa: CASSSRLGRLNAEAFF
d_gene: .
len: 16
abundance: few
j_gene: TRBJ1-1
v_gene: TRBV5-4

CDR3nt: TGTGCCGGCGGACTAGCGGGAGGCACAGATACGCAGTATTTT
CDR3aa: CAGGLAGGTDTQYF
d_gene: TRBD2
len: 14
abundance: .
j_gene: TRBJ2-3
v_gene: TRBV7-9

CDR3nt: TGTGCCAGCAGCTCGGGCGGTGTGGTGGGGAAAGAGACCCAGTACTTC
CDR3aa: CASSSGGVVGKETQYF
d_gene: .
len: 16
abundance: few
j_gene: TRBJ2-5
v_gene: TRBV11-2

CDR3nt: TGTGCCAGCAGTTTATCGTGGGACTCCTATGGCTACACCTTC
CDR3aa: CASSLSWDSYGYTF
d_gene: .
len: 14
abundance: many
j_gene: TRBJ1-2
v_gene: TRBV27

CDR3nt: TGTGCCAGCACCGGAGTGGTGTCTCTGGGAGGCCGCCTAAAAGATACGCAGTATTTT
CDR3aa: CASTGVVSLGGRLKDTQYF
d_gene: .
len: 19
abundance: few
j_gene: TRBJ2-3
v_gene: TRBV25-1

CDR3nt: TGCGCCAGCAGCTCCGGGCCGGAAACCTGGGCTGAAGCTTTCTTT
CDR3aa: CASSSGPETWAEAFF
d_gene: .
len: 15
abundance: few
j_gene: TRBJ1-1
v_gene: TRBV5-1

CDR3nt: TGTGCCAGCAGCTTAGGCCCCGGGACAGGGGCCTACGAGCAGTACTTC
CDR3aa: CASSLGPGTGAYEQYF
d_gene: TRBD1
len: 16
abundance: .
j_gene: TRBJ2-7
v_gene: TRBV11-2

CDR3nt: TGTGCCAGCAGTTCGCCTCGGACTAGCGGGAGTTGGAATGAGCAGTTCTTC
CDR3aa: CASSSPRTSGSWNEQFF
d_gene: TRBD2
len: 17
abundance: few
j_gene: TRBJ2-1
v_gene: TRBV2

CDR3nt: TGTGCCAGTAAGGGCTGGGACCGGGTCGGGGAGCTGTTTTTT
CDR3aa: CASKGWDRVGELFF
d_gene: .
len: 14
abundance: few
j_gene: TRBJ2-2
v_gene: TRBV19

CDR3nt: TGTGCCAGCAGCCATTCCTCCGGGACTAGCGGGCGAGAGACCCAGTACTTC
CDR3aa: CASSHSSGTSGRETQYF
d_gene: TRBD2
len: 17
abundance: many
j_gene: TRBJ2-5
v_gene: TRBV3-1